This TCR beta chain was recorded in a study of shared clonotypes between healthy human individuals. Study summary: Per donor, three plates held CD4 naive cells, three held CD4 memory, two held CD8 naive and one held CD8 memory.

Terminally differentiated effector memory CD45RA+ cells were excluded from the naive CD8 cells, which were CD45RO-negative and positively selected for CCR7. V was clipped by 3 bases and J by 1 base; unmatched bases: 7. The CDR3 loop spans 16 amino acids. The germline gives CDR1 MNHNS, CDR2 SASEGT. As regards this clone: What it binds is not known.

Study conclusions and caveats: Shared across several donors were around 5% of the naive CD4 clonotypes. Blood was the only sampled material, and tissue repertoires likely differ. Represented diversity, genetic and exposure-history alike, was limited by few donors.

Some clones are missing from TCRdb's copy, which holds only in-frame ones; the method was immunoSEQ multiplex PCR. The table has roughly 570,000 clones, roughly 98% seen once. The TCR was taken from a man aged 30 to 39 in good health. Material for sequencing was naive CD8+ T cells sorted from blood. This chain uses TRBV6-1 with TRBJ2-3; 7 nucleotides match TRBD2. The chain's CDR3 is CASSDPAGLGTDTQYF. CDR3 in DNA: TGTGCCAGCAGTGACCCAGCGGGATTGGGCACAGATACGCAGTATTTT.